A single sample is the source of the 27 T cell receptor beta chains below, sequenced in a study of blood T cell repertoires in COVID-19. Sequencing was performed with immunoSEQ multiplex PCR; in TCRdb, only in-frame clones are kept and a portion is missing. Of under 60,000 clones detected, over 70% appear once; the ten largest clones hold under 60%. Sequencing input: peripheral blood. These receptors were taken from a man between 65 and 85 years old with acute or convalescent COVID-19.

This chain links TRBV18 with TRBJ2-1; D gene unclear. This CDR3 comprises 11 residues. CDR1 is KGHSH and CDR2 is LQKENI in the germline V gene. Trimming stripped 3 bases from V and 5 bases from J, with 2 bases between. CDR3 bases: TGTGCCAGCTCACCTAACAATGAGCAGTTCTTC. This encodes CASSPNNEQFF. Full variable domain (rest looked up from reference TRBV18 and TRBJ2-1): NAGVMQNPRHLVRRRGQEARLRCSPMKGHSHVYWYRQLPEEGLKFMVYLQKENIIDESGMPKERFSAEFPKEGPSILRIQQVVRGDSAAYFCASSPNNEQFFGPGTRLTVL.

This clone was observed a handful of times. The chain couples TRBV27 to TRBJ1-2; D call uncertain. This CDR3 is built from 13 residues. With 2 bases removed from V and 3 bases from J, the gap between germline ends came to 7 bases. The V gene's germline CDR1 is MNHEY and CDR2 SMNVEV (reference sequence). The CDR3 region has the DNA TGTGCCAGCAGTTTACAGTCCGACTATGGCTACACCTTC. Its translation: CASSLQSDYGYTF.

V and J are TRBV19 and TRBJ1-5, with unresolved D. The CDR3 consists of 13 residues. CDR1 and CDR2 from the germline V gene are LNHDA and SQIVND (reference sequence). V was trimmed by 7 bases and J by 2 bases, leaving 9 bases between them. The chain's CDR3 is CASINEGNQPQHF. In DNA, the CDR3 is TGTGCCAGTATTAACGAGGGCAATCAGCCCCAGCATTTT.

The rearrangement uses TRBV18 and TRBJ1-2; TRBD1 matches 8 bases. Germline CDR1 is KGHSH and CDR2 is LQKENI. The CDR3 loop spans 14 amino acids. V gave up 6 bases and J gave up 7 bases; unmatched junction bases: 10. The CDR3 nucleotides read TGTGCCAGCTCCCGGGGACAGGACGTGAGTGGCTACACCTTC. Residues: CASSRGQDVSGYTF.

The CDR3 is CAIGAGTKNEQFF. The CDR3 DNA sequence: TGTGCCATCGGGGCCGGGACAAAGAATGAGCAGTTCTTC. This chain joins TRBV10-3 and TRBJ2-1; TRBD1 is a possible D gene (6 bases). The CDR3 contains 13 residues. Trimming pared 8 bases from V and 7 bases from J, leaving 15 bases between. Germline V gene lookup returns CDR1 ENHRY and CDR2 SYGVKD.

The chain has TRBV29-1 and TRBJ1-1; 8 bases are shared with TRBD1. The V gene end was trimmed by 5 bases and the J gene end by 5 bases; junction bases not matched to a gene: 7. Germline-derived CDR1 and CDR2 are SQVTM and ANQGSEA. The CDR3 loop spans 13 amino acids. As DNA, the CDR3 is TGCAGCGTTAAAACAGGGGGTAATACTGAAGCTTTCTTT. Translation: CSVKTGGNTEAFF. Supplemented by reference TRBV29-1 and TRBJ1-1, the full variable domain reads SAVISQKPSRDICQRGTSLTIQCQVDSQVTMMFWYRQQPGQSLTLIATANQGSEATYESGFVIDKFPISRPNLTFSTLTVSNMSPEDSSIYLCSVKTGGNTEAFFGQGTRLTVV.

The J gene is TRBJ2-3, the V gene TRBV7-6, with 13 bases aligning to TRBD2. V gave up 2 bases and J gave up 6 bases; unmatched junction bases: 8. CDR1 is SGHVS and CDR2 is FNYEAQ in the germline V gene. The CDR3 loop spans 17 amino acids. The CDR3 here is CASSLLPTSGGRDTQYF. The DNA of the CDR3 is TGTGCCAGCAGCTTATTACCGACTAGCGGGGGGCGGGATACGCAGTATTTT.

The chain employs TRBV5-1 and TRBJ1-1; D might be TRBD1 (5 bases). CDR3 size: 15 residues. V was shortened by 2 bases and J by 1 base, with 12 bases between the two germline ends. CDR1 is SGHRS, CDR2 YFSETQ, per germline. CDR3 coding DNA: TGCGCCAGCAGCTTCCTCACAGGCCAGAACACTGAAGCTTTCTTT. Translating it yields CASSFLTGQNTEAFF. The variable domain in full, completed from reference TRBV5-1 and TRBJ1-1, reads KAGVTQTPRYLIKTRGQQVTLSCSPISGHRSVSWYQQTPGQGLQFLFEYFSETQRNKGNFPGRFSGRQFSNSRSEMNVSTLELGDSALYLCASSFLTGQNTEAFFGQGTRLTVV.

The rearrangement uses TRBV19 and TRBJ1-6, with D maybe TRBD1 (5 bases). CDR1 and CDR2 (germline): LNHDA, SQIVND (reference sequence). Trimming took 6 bases from V and 3 from J, leaving 12 bases between them. The CDR3 is 15 residues long. CDR3 residues: CASSRDRNYNSPLHF. CDR3 DNA sequence: TGTGCCAGTAGCCGAGACAGAAACTATAATTCACCCCTCCACTTT.

The chain carries TRBV5-1 and TRBJ1-1; perhaps TRBD1 as D (5 bases). The CDR3 is 14 residues long. Germline assignment: CDR1 SGHRS and CDR2 YFSETQ. V lost 4 bases to trimming and J lost 1 base, with 11 bases between them. CDR3 nucleotide sequence: TGCGCCAGCAGCGCGGGACTCAAGAACACTGAAGCTTTCTTT. Residues: CASSAGLKNTEAFF.

The chain couples TRBV24-1 to TRBJ2-2; D perhaps matches TRBD2 (6 bases). V was shortened by 4 bases and J by 3 bases, with 11 bases between the two germline ends. CDR1 KGHDR and CDR2 SFDVKD come from the germline V gene. This CDR3 region has 15 residues. Here the CDR3 reads CATSESLAYTGELFF. CDR3 DNA: TGTGCCACCAGTGAGTCACTAGCTTACACCGGGGAGCTGTTTTTT.

The rearrangement uses TRBV6-4 and TRBJ1-5, with 7 bases lining up with TRBD1. The CDR3 is 15 amino acids. The V gene end was trimmed by 4 bases and the J gene end by 6 bases; junction bases not matched to a gene: 9. Germline V gene lookup returns CDR1 MRHNA and CDR2 SNTAGT. The CDR3 DNA sequence: TGTGCCAGCAGTGTGAATACAGGGGTTGGTCAGCCCCAGCATTTT. It codes for CASSVNTGVGQPQHF.

CDR3 sequence (DNA): TGCGCCAGCAGTAGAAGTGGGGGCCGGAATGAAAAACTGTTTTTT. Translating it yields CASSRSGGRNEKLFF. The rearrangement links TRBV4-3 to TRBJ1-4; TRBD1 is a possible D gene (6 bases). V gave up 6 bases and J gave up 5 bases, with 16 bases separating them. CDR1 is LGHNA and CDR2 is YSLEER in the germline V gene. The CDR3 covers 15 residues.

This clone was recorded a few times. The chain carries TRBV18 and TRBJ2-5; D not certain. Germline CDR1 reads KGHSH; CDR2 reads LQKENI. V lost 5 bases and J lost 5, with 6 bases in between. The CDR3 is made up of 11 amino acids. CDR3 in DNA: TGTGCCAGCTCATTCGTGGAGACCCAGTACTTC. Translated, it gives CASSFVETQYF.

The chain couples TRBV7-9 to TRBJ2-7, with 10 bases that match TRBD1. The germline gives CDR1 SEHNR, CDR2 FQNEAQ (reference sequence). This CDR3 comprises 16 residues. After removal of 5 bases from V and 2 bases from J, the junction contained 9 bases not matched to a gene. Here the CDR3 DNA reads TGTGCCAGCAGCCGTTATGGACAGGGGGAGACCTACGAGCAGTACTTC. Residues: CASSRYGQGETYEQYF.

The J gene is TRBJ2-4, the V gene TRBV5-1, with 7 bases aligning to TRBD2. The CDR3 covers 13 residues. Germline CDR1 SGHRS, CDR2 YFSETQ. J gave up 5 bases and V 5 bases, and 4 bases lay outside the gene matches. The CDR3 sequence: CASSASGQNIQYF. The CDR3 bases are TGCGCCAGCAGTGCTAGCGGCCAAAACATTCAGTACTTC.

In its sample, this clone was seen once. This chain links TRBV11-2 with TRBJ1-6; 10 bases line up with TRBD1. The CDR3 has 15 amino acids. Germline V lookup: CDR1 SGHAT, CDR2 FQNNGV. The J segment lost 9 bases and the V segment lost 5 bases, leaving 7 bases of the junction unmatched. CDR3 sequence (DNA): TGTGCCAGCAGCGGGACAGGGGACGGTCTTTCACCCCTCCACTTT. The encoded protein is CASSGTGDGLSPLHF.

J is TRBJ1-2 and V is TRBV24-1, with 9 bases identical to TRBD1. V lost 2 bases, J lost 6 bases, and 6 bases stayed unmatched. Germline values: CDR1 KGHDR, CDR2 SFDVKD. CDR3 length: 15 amino acids. The CDR3 reads CATSDWGQGIDGYTF. The CDR3 nucleotides read TGTGCCACCAGTGATTGGGGACAGGGCATCGATGGCTACACCTTC.

The chain joins TRBV19 to TRBJ2-7; 9 positions match TRBD2. Germline V lookup: CDR1 LNHDA, CDR2 SQIVND (reference sequence). This CDR3 has 15 residues. V shed 5 bases, J shed 3 bases, and the junction held 8 bases outside the gene matches. DNA for the CDR3: TGTGCCAGTAGTTCCATGACTAGCGGTTACTACGAGCAGTACTTC. Amino acids: CASSSMTSGYYEQYF. The full variable domain, completed using reference TRBV19 and TRBJ2-7, is DGGITQSPKYLFRKEGQNVTLSCEQNLNHDAMYWYRQDPGQGLRLIYYSQIVNDFQKGDIAEGYSVSREKKESFPLTVTSAQKNPTAFYLCASSSMTSGYYEQYFGPGTRLTVT.

This chain links TRBV2 with TRBJ1-5; D unclear. CDR1 is SNHLY and CDR2 is FYNNEI in the germline V gene. Trimming removed 6 bases from V and 0 bases from J, with 12 bases in between. The CDR3 has 15 residues. CDR3 DNA: TGTGCCAGCAGGGCTCCAAGTCTTAGCAATCAGCCCCAGCATTTT. Translated, it gives CASRAPSLSNQPQHF.

The J gene is TRBJ1-2, the V gene TRBV28; D uncertain. Germline CDR1 and CDR2: MDHEN and SYDVKM. This CDR3 has 11 amino acids. The V end was cut by 6 bases, the J end by 4 bases, with 6 bases between. The CDR3: CASRSSYGYTF. CDR3 coding DNA: TGTGCCAGCAGGTCTTCCTATGGCTACACCTTC.

The chain uses TRBV9 and TRBJ2-1; D gene unclear. Per the germline V gene, CDR1 is SGDLS and CDR2 is YYNGEE. V lost 0 bases, J lost 5 bases, and 6 bases lay in between. The CDR3 consists of 13 residues. The CDR3 DNA reads as TGTGCCAGCAGCGTAGGGGCCAACAATGAGCAGTTCTTC. Amino acids: CASSVGANNEQFF. The whole variable domain, filled in from reference TRBV9 and TRBJ2-1, reads DSGVTQTPKHLITATGQRVTLRCSPRSGDLSVYWYQQSLDQGLQFLIQYYNGEERAKGNILERFSAQQFPDLHSELNLSSLELGDSALYFCASSVGANNEQFFGPGTRLTVL.

The chain joins TRBV9 to TRBJ2-3, with 14 bases matching TRBD2. Trimming took 4 bases from V and 1 from J; bases not matched to a gene: 8. Germline CDR1 SGDLS, CDR2 YYNGEE. This CDR3 comprises 18 residues. DNA for the CDR3: TGTGCCAGCAGCCGACTAGCGGGGGGGCTCGGGGGCACAGATACGCAGTATTTT. Translation: CASSRLAGGLGGTDTQYF. The full variable domain, its missing parts supplied by reference TRBV9 and TRBJ2-3, is DSGVTQTPKHLITATGQRVTLRCSPRSGDLSVYWYQQSLDQGLQFLIQYYNGEERAKGNILERFSAQQFPDLHSELNLSSLELGDSALYFCASSRLAGGLGGTDTQYFGPGTRLTVL.

The rearrangement links TRBV4-2 to TRBJ1-1; D is undetermined. V was pared by 0 bases and J by 5 bases, with 13 bases between. From germline, CDR1 is LGHNA and CDR2 YNFKEQ. This CDR3 region has 15 residues. For the CDR3, the DNA is TGTGCCAGCAGCCAAGATGGTCTAAGGCGGACTGAAGCTTTCTTT. Protein product: CASSQDGLRRTEAFF.

This chain joins TRBV28 and TRBJ2-3; 7 positions match TRBD2. The CDR3 totals 14 residues. From germline, CDR1 is MDHEN and CDR2 SYDVKM. J gave up 7 bases and V 7 bases, and 11 bases lay outside the gene matches. CDR3 bases: TGTGCCAGCACCTCTGGGACTACCTCTCATACGCAGTATTTT. Its translation is CASTSGTTSHTQYF.

The chain combines TRBV3-1 (or the pseudogene TRBV3-2) with TRBJ2-3; D uncertain. The V and J ends lost 2 bases and 0 bases respectively, with 9 bases between them. Germline V gene sequence: CDR1 LGHDT, CDR2 YNNKEL (reference sequence). The CDR3 length is 15 residues. The CDR3 DNA follows: TGTGCCAGCAGCCAACCAAAGACTAGCACAGATACGCAGTATTTT. It is translated as CASSQPKTSTDTQYF.

V and J are TRBV9 and TRBJ1-1, with D possibly matching TRBD1 (6 bases). Germline V gene lookup returns CDR1 SGDLS and CDR2 YYNGEE. Trimming shortened V by 4 bases and J by 0 bases, and 10 bases separated the two germline ends. The CDR3 is 14 amino acids. The CDR3 region has the DNA TGTGCCAGCAGCCCAGGACAGCTGAACACTGAAGCTTTCTTT. Translated, it gives CASSPGQLNTEAFF.